The 18 T cell receptor beta chains given below trace back to one sample, sequenced in a study of blood T cells in healthy people across ages. Using a J-beta primer mix together with a sample-barcoded 5' primer, a second PCR was run for roughly 6 to 12 cycles. TCRdb called the 5' RACE reads again in MiXCR, with one record for every CDR3 protein. Among 1.5 million to 2 million distinct CDR3 sequences listed, around 50% were seen once. The specimen sequenced was blood. The receptor source for this set is a woman between 40 and 50 years old in good health.

This clonotype was counted between two and nine times. The rearrangement uses TRBV18 and TRBJ2-7; 12 bases map to TRBD1. This CDR3 comprises 15 residues. CDR1 KGHSH and CDR2 LQKENI come from the germline V gene. With 4 bases clipped from V and 4 bases from J, the junction kept 5 bases outside the gene matches. CDR3 sequence: CASSQPGQGAYEQYF. CDR3 coding DNA: TGTGCCAGCTCACAACCGGGACAGGGGGCGTACGAGCAGTACTTC.

The CDR3 region is CASSHYQGTSTDTQYF. In DNA form, the CDR3 reads TGTGCCAGCAGCCACTACCAGGGGACTAGCACAGATACGCAGTATTTT. The rearrangement links TRBV12-3 or TRBV12-4 to TRBJ2-3; tentatively, D is TRBD1 or TRBD2 (6 bases each). This CDR3 contains 16 residues. V lost 6 bases to trimming and J lost 0 bases, with 16 bases between them.

This chain joins TRBV6-2 or TRBV6-3 and TRBJ2-1; TRBD2 matches 14 bases. The germline gives CDR1 MNHEY, CDR2 SVGEGT. V trimming: 5 bases; J trimming: 8 bases; junction bases outside the gene matches: 11. This CDR3 has 17 amino acids. The CDR3 coding sequence is TGTGCCAGCAGTCCAAGACTAGCGGGGGGGCCGGGCCATGAGCAGTTCTTC. It codes for CASSPRLAGGPGHEQFF.

The gene calls are TRBV20-1 and TRBJ2-7, with 7 bases that match TRBD1. The DNA matches TRBJ2-4 better at its end, which makes the J call doubtful. The CDR3 has 13 residues. CDR1 is DFQATT and CDR2 is SNEGSKA in the germline V gene (reference sequence). CDR3 sequence (DNA): TGCAGTGCTTCCCGACAGGGTACAGACATTCAGTACTTC. Its protein is CSASRQGTDIQYF.

About this clonotype itself: A clone one base away is much larger, so this may be a read error. The DNA for the CDR3 is TGCAGCGTCCGAGCGGGGGGAGGCTCCTACGAGCAGTACTTC. This codes for CSVRAGGGSYEQYF. This sequence joins TRBV29-1 and TRBJ2-7, with 9 nucleotides matching TRBD2. V trimming: 6 bases; J trimming: 0 bases; junction bases outside the gene matches: 6. CDR3 length: 14 residues. Germline CDR1 SQVTM, CDR2 ANQGSEA.

This chain connects TRBV20-1 to TRBJ1-6, with 7 bases identical to TRBD1. In germline, CDR1 is DFQATT, CDR2 SNEGSKA (reference sequence). Germline trimming cut 6 bases from V and 7 bases from J; bases unmatched to any gene: 12. The CDR3 covers 15 residues. Here the CDR3 DNA reads TGCAGTGCCTCCAGGGGGGGGACCGGGAATTCACCCCTCCACTTT. It translates to CSASRGGTGNSPLHF.

The gene calls are TRBV10-3 and TRBJ1-1, with TRBD1 as a possible D gene (6 bases). V was pared by 3 bases and J by 1 base, with 15 bases between. This CDR3 region has 16 residues. Germline values: CDR1 ENHRY, CDR2 SYGVKD. CDR3 in DNA: TGTGCCATCAGTGATCCGCCGGGGGCGCCGAACACTGAAGCTTTCTTT. It codes for CAISDPPGAPNTEAFF.

This clonotype has ten or more counts. The chain links TRBV6-5 to TRBJ2-1; TRBD1 aligns across 9 bases. The CDR3 spans 14 residues. The junction had 7 bases not matched to a gene; V was cut back by 6 bases and J by 7 bases. Germline lookup yields CDR1 MNHEY and CDR2 SVGAGI. The CDR3 sequence: CASSSDRGGNEQFF. CDR3 DNA sequence: TGTGCCAGCAGCTCGGACAGGGGCGGAAATGAGCAGTTCTTC.

There are a few counts of this clonotype. This sequence joins TRBV20-1 and TRBJ2-1, with TRBD2 identical over 7 bases. This CDR3 spans 20 amino acids. After removal of 3 bases from V and 0 bases from J, the junction contained 20 bases not matched to a gene. The V gene's germline CDR1 is DFQATT and CDR2 SNEGSKA (reference sequence). The CDR3 nucleotides read TGCAGTGCTAGGCCCCTCGGCTCAACGGGGGGTCGGCCCTCCTACAATGAGCAGTTCTTC. It codes for CSARPLGSTGGRPSYNEQFF.

This clonotype was seen a few times. The chain employs TRBV28 and TRBJ1-5; TRBD1 agrees at 9 bases. The junction had 2 bases not matched to a gene; V was cut back by 4 bases and J by 1 base. CDR3 length equals 15 residues. Germline CDR1 reads MDHEN; CDR2 reads SYDVKM. The CDR3 nucleotides read TGTGCCAGCAGTTCACAGGGGGCAAGCAATCAGCCCCAGCATTTT. Translated: CASSSQGASNQPQHF.

The chain joins TRBV2 to TRBJ2-7, with 8 bases that match TRBD2. The CDR3 totals 15 residues. Germline V gene sequence: CDR1 SNHLY, CDR2 FYNNEI. Trimming took 2 bases from V and 4 from J; bases not matched to a gene: 7. The CDR3 nucleotides read TGTGCCAGCAGTGAACGGGGGGGCCGGCTGTACGAGCAGTACTTC. Amino acid sequence: CASSERGGRLYEQYF.

V is TRBV20-1 and J is TRBJ2-3; the D gene could be TRBD1 or TRBD2 (5 bases each). There are 13 residues in the CDR3. Germline CDR1 is DFQATT and CDR2 is SNEGSKA (reference sequence). The V end lost 5 bases, the J end lost 5 bases, and 14 bases lay between the germline ends. The CDR3 nucleotides read TGCAGTGCTCTAACCCTGAGGGGAGATACGCAGTATTTT. Its translation: CSALTLRGDTQYF.

This clonotype has just one count. V usage is TRBV7-9 and J usage is TRBJ1-4; 7 bases fit TRBD1. Germline trimming cut 0 bases from V and 8 bases from J; bases unmatched to any gene: 6. The CDR3 totals 15 residues. Germline V gene lookup returns CDR1 SEHNR and CDR2 FQNEAQ (reference sequence). CDR3 loop: CASSLAEGAQEKLFF. CDR3 sequence (DNA): TGTGCCAGCAGCTTAGCGGAGGGGGCGCAGGAAAAACTGTTTTTT.

This chain joins TRBV13 and TRBJ2-1, with 7 nucleotides matching TRBD2. The ends lost 4 bases at V and 8 bases at J; junction bases unmatched: 11. This CDR3 region has 15 residues. Germline V gives CDR1 PRHDT, CDR2 FYEKMQ (reference sequence). CDR3 region: CASSSLRGGGHEQFF. The CDR3 region has the DNA TGTGCCAGCAGCTCCCTCCGGGGCGGGGGTCATGAGCAGTTCTTC.

The chain recombines TRBV9 with TRBJ2-5; D may be TRBD2 (6 bases). Trimming pared 3 bases from V and 4 bases from J, leaving 10 bases between. Germline CDR1 is SGDLS and CDR2 is YYNGEE. The CDR3 extends over 13 amino acids. The CDR3 coding sequence is TGTGCCAGCAGCGGTCCTAGCGTAGAGACCCAGTACTTC. It encodes CASSGPSVETQYF.

The rearrangement links TRBV20-1 to TRBJ1-2, with 8 bases identical to TRBD1. Trimming removed 6 bases from V and 1 base from J; junction bases left unmatched: 10. Germline CDR1 DFQATT, CDR2 SNEGSKA (reference sequence). The CDR3 runs 15 residues. The chain's CDR3 is CSATDRESGNYGYTF. Here the CDR3 DNA reads TGCAGTGCCACGGACAGGGAGTCCGGTAACTATGGCTACACCTTC.

This clonotype was seen more than once but under ten times. The chain recombines TRBV12-3 or TRBV12-4 with TRBJ2-1; 9 bases line up with TRBD2. The CDR3 contains 16 residues. The V segment lost 4 bases and the J segment 1 base; nucleotides outside the gene matches: 5. Here the CDR3 reads CASSSLAGQSYNEQFF. CDR3 bases: TGTGCCAGCAGTTCCCTAGCGGGACAGTCCTACAATGAGCAGTTCTTC.

The rearrangement links TRBV7-9 to TRBJ2-7; TRBD1 aligns across 8 bases. The length of the CDR3 is 13 residues. Germline CDR1 SEHNR, CDR2 FQNEAQ (reference sequence). V trimming: 8 bases; J trimming: 6 bases; junction bases outside the gene matches: 9. This CDR3 reads CASETGGIGEQYF. Written as DNA, the CDR3 is TGTGCCAGCGAAACAGGGGGAATAGGCGAGCAGTACTTC.